Each of the 20 T cell receptor beta chains below was sequenced from the same sample in a study of T cells of healthy individuals. TCRdb called the 5' RACE reads again in MiXCR, with one record for every CDR3 protein. The sample yields about 96,000 distinct CDR3 sequences, roughly a sixth seen once. The receptors were sampled from a human donor in good health.

This clonotype was seen repeatedly, ten times or more. This chain joins TRBV9 and TRBJ2-7; D ambiguous. With 1 base removed from V and 4 bases from J, the gap between germline ends came to 15 bases. This CDR3 contains 15 residues. Looked up from germline, CDR1 is SGDLS and CDR2 is YYNGEE. The CDR3 reads CASSVNPELSYEQYF. The CDR3 DNA sequence: TGTGCCAGCAGCGTAAACCCAGAGCTATCGTACGAGCAGTACTTC.

The V gene is TRBV28, the J gene TRBJ1-1; D possibly corresponds to TRBD1 (6 bases). CDR1 and CDR2 from the germline V gene are MDHEN and SYDVKM. Trimming stripped 6 bases from V and 5 bases from J, with 16 bases between. The CDR3 has 14 amino acids. CDR3 residues: CASSSQGGETEAFF. The CDR3 bases are TGTGCCAGCAGCTCACAGGGAGGCGAAACTGAAGCTTTCTTT. Full variable domain (rest looked up from reference TRBV28 and TRBJ1-1): DVKVTQSSRYLVKRTGEKVFLECVQDMDHENMFWYRQDPGLGLRLIYFSYDVKMKEKGDIPEGYSVSREKKERFSLILESASTNQTSMYLCASSSQGGETEAFFGQGTRLTVV.

The chain combines TRBV6-5 with TRBJ2-3, with 8 bases that match TRBD2. Germline CDR1 and CDR2: MNHEY and SVGAGI. The CDR3 sequence is 16 residues long. With 0 bases clipped from V and 1 base from J, the junction kept 3 bases outside the gene matches. The CDR3 sequence: CASSYSGAGGTDTQYF. The CDR3 region has the DNA TGTGCCAGCAGTTACTCGGGAGCGGGGGGCACAGATACGCAGTATTTT.

This clonotype was counted a few times. The chain is built from TRBV10-3 and TRBJ2-1; 8 bases are a match to TRBD2. The V and J ends lost 3 bases and 6 bases, in that order; junction bases with no gene match: 13. The CDR3 length is 17 residues. Germline lookup yields CDR1 ENHRY and CDR2 SYGVKD. The CDR3 region has the DNA TGTGCCATCAGTGACCCCGATGGGGGGCGGGGGGTCAATGAGCAGTTCTTC. This gives the protein CAISDPDGGRGVNEQFF.

CDR3 DNA sequence: TGTGCCAGCAGCTTTGGAGCCGGACAGGGCGTCTTCAAGGGGCAGTTCTTC. Its translation: CASSFGAGQGVFKGQFF. The gene calls are TRBV7-9 and TRBJ2-1; TRBD1 aligns across 8 bases. CDR1 and CDR2 (germline): SEHNR, FQNEAQ (reference sequence). V lost 3 bases and J lost 12; bases outside the gene matches: 19. The CDR3 runs to 17 residues.

This clonotype was counted ten times or more. CDR3 protein: CASSSHGQIGYTF. The DNA of the CDR3 is TGTGCCAGCAGCTCCCATGGACAGATTGGCTACACCTTC. J is TRBJ1-2 and V is TRBV5-5; the D gene is possibly TRBD1 (6 bases). Germline CDR1 SGHKS, CDR2 YYEKEE (reference sequence). There are 13 residues in the CDR3. Trimming removed 3 bases from V and 7 bases from J, with 13 bases in between. Drawing the rest from reference TRBV5-5 and TRBJ1-2, the complete variable domain is DAGVTQSPTHLIKTRGQQVTLRCSPISGHKSVSWYQQVLGQGPQFIFQYYEKEERGRGNFPDRFSARQFPNYSSELNVNALLLGDSALYLCASSSHGQIGYTFGSGTRLTVV.

As concerns this clonotype: Germline is not matched at one junction end, which may reflect a read error. V is TRBV6-1 and J is TRBJ1-1; D not certain. There are 13 residues in the CDR3. The V gene's germline CDR1 is MNHNS and CDR2 SASEGT. The CDR3, as DNA: TGTGCCAGCAGGGAAGTCCCCTACACTGAAGCTTTCTTT. It specifies CASREVPYTEAFF.

This clonotype was recorded at least ten times. The V gene is TRBV11-2, the J gene TRBJ2-1; possible D gene TRBD2, 6 bases. The CDR3 has 12 residues. Germline CDR1 is SGHAT and CDR2 is FQNNGV. Trimming cost V 5 bases and J 14 bases, with 16 bases left between them. The CDR3 is CASSRSRDSEFF. Written as DNA, the CDR3 is TGTGCCAGCAGCCGCAGCCGGGACTCGGAGTTCTTC. Filled out from reference TRBV11-2 and TRBJ2-1, the complete variable domain reads EAGVAQSPRYKIIEKRQSVAFWCNPISGHATLYWYQQILGQGPKLLIQFQNNGVVDDSQLPKDRFSAERLKGVDSTLKIQPAKLEDSAVYLCASSRSRDSEFFGPGTRLTVL.

V is TRBV28 and J is TRBJ2-7, with TRBD2 as a possible D gene (6 bases). V lost 4 bases, J lost 0 bases, and 10 bases lay in between. CDR3 length equals 14 residues. Germline V gene lookup returns CDR1 MDHEN and CDR2 SYDVKM. CDR3 region: CASSSLGSSYEQYF. CDR3 in DNA: TGTGCCAGCAGTTCCCTCGGGAGCTCCTACGAGCAGTACTTC.

V gene TRBV5-1 combines with J gene TRBJ2-2; no reliable D call. Germline V gene lookup returns CDR1 SGHRS and CDR2 YFSETQ. V lost 1 base and J lost 2, with 12 bases in between. CDR3 length: 16 residues. The CDR3 region is CASSLKQPPNTGELFF. The CDR3 DNA is TGCGCCAGCAGCTTGAAGCAGCCTCCAAACACCGGGGAGCTGTTTTTT.

V usage is TRBV5-4 and J usage is TRBJ2-5; 13 bases are a match to TRBD2. CDR3 size: 16 residues. The germline V gene has CDR1 SGHNT and CDR2 YYREEE (reference sequence). V shed 1 base, J shed 4 bases, and the junction held 4 bases outside the gene matches. In nucleotides, the CDR3 is TGTGCCAGCAGCTTGAGGAGACTAGCGGGAGGAGAGACCCAGTACTTC. It codes for CASSLRRLAGGETQYF.

This chain links TRBV5-1 with TRBJ2-1, with D possibly called TRBD1 or TRBD2 (6 bases each). V shed 1 base and J shed 9 bases, with 8 bases lying between them. CDR1 SGHRS and CDR2 YFSETQ come from the germline V gene. The CDR3 sequence is 12 residues long. Written as DNA, the CDR3 is TGCGCCAGCAGCTTGAGGGGGGTTGAGCAGTTCTTC. The encoded protein is CASSLRGVEQFF.

This clonotype was counted ten times or more. The chain couples TRBV6-5 to TRBJ2-7; 8 nucleotides align to TRBD2. The CDR3 has 17 amino acids. The J segment lost 6 bases and the V segment lost 0 bases, leaving 13 bases of the junction unmatched. From germline, CDR1 is MNHEY and CDR2 SVGAGI. The DNA of the CDR3 is TGTGCCAGCAGTTACTCGGGCTGGGCGGGAGGTACTCGCGAGCAGTACTTC. This sequence encodes CASSYSGWAGGTREQYF.

This clonotype was picked up a small number of times. V and J are TRBV5-1 and TRBJ1-1; 8 positions match TRBD1. CDR1 and CDR2 (germline): SGHRS, YFSETQ. The CDR3 totals 16 residues. After removal of 1 base from V and 3 bases from J, the junction contained 8 bases not matched to a gene. DNA for the CDR3: TGCGCCAGCAGCTTGACTCCTCAGGGGGCGGACACTGAAGCTTTCTTT. Its protein product is CASSLTPQGADTEAFF.

The V and J genes are TRBV11-2 and TRBJ2-5; 9 bases match TRBD2. Trimming cost V 4 bases and J 5 bases; bases outside gene matches: 11. Germline CDR1 reads SGHAT; CDR2 reads FQNNGV. This CDR3 region has 16 residues. The CDR3 spells CASSSTGAGGHETQYF. The DNA for the CDR3 is TGTGCCAGCAGCTCCACCGGGGCGGGGGGGCACGAGACCCAGTACTTC.

This clonotype was seen ten or more times. The genes are TRBV7-8 and TRBJ2-7, with a tentative D call TRBD2 (5 bases). CDR3 length: 14 amino acids. V lost 1 base and J lost 4, with 11 bases in between. Germline CDR1 reads SGHVS; CDR2 reads FQNEAQ. The CDR3, as DNA: TGTGCCAGCAGCTTAGGACGGACTGGGTACGAGCAGTACTTC. Translated, it gives CASSLGRTGYEQYF.

This clonotype was detected a few times. The chain uses TRBV4-3 and TRBJ2-1, with 8 bases fitting TRBD2. The V gene's germline CDR1 is LGHNA and CDR2 YSLEER. Unmatched junction bases numbered 14, after V lost 0 bases and J lost 7 bases. The CDR3 consists of 18 residues. CDR3 sequence reads: CASSQDPVELGGRNEQFF. The CDR3 nucleotides are TGCGCCAGCAGCCAAGATCCCGTGGAACTGGGCGGGAGGAATGAGCAGTTCTTC.

At least ten counts were recorded for this clonotype. The chain uses TRBV4-2 and TRBJ2-3; 7 bases line up with TRBD2. The CDR3 covers 12 residues. CDR1 and CDR2 (germline): LGHNA, YNFKEQ. The V gene end was trimmed by 5 bases and the J gene end by 5 bases; junction bases not matched to a gene: 1. CDR3 amino acids: CASSWGGDTQYF. The CDR3 coding sequence is TGTGCCAGCAGCTGGGGGGGAGATACGCAGTATTTT.

This clonotype was seen repeatedly, ten times or more. The V call is TRBV29-1, the J call TRBJ2-3; no firm D call. V lost 1 base and J 1 base, leaving 3 bases between the germline ends. Germline V lookup: CDR1 SQVTM, CDR2 ANQGSEA. The CDR3 runs to 12 residues. CDR3 coding DNA: TGCAGCGTTGAAGGAGGCACAGATACGCAGTATTTT. Its translation is CSVEGGTDTQYF.

CDR3 sequence reads: CASSLEADTIYF. In nucleotides, the CDR3 is TGTGCCAGCAGCTTAGAGGCGGACACCATATATTTT. The chain has TRBV7-8 and TRBJ1-3; no clear D. V dropped 1 base and J dropped 8 bases, with 6 bases sitting between them. CDR1 is SGHVS, CDR2 FQNEAQ, per germline. The CDR3 spans 12 residues. The entire variable domain, with the rest obtained from reference TRBV7-8 and TRBJ1-3, is as follows: GAGVSQSPRYKVAKRGQDVALRCDPISGHVSLFWYQQALGQGPEFLTYFQNEAQLDKSGLPSDRFFAERPEGSVSTLKIQRTQQEDSAVYLCASSLEADTIYFGEGSWLTVV.